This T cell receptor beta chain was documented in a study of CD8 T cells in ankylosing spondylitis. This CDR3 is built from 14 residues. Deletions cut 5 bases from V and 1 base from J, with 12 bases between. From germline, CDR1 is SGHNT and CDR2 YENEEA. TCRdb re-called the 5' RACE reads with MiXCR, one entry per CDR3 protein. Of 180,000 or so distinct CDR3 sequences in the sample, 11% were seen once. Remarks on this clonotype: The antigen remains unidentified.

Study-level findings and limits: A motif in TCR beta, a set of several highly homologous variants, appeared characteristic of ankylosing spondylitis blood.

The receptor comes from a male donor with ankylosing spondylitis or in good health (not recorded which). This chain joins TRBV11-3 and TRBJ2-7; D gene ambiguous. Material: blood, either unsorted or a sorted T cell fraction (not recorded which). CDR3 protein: CASSLIAVSYEQYF. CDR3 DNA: TGTGCCAGCAGCCTGATAGCTGTATCCTACGAGCAGTACTTC.